These T cell receptor beta chains were read from a single sample in a study of shared clonotypes between healthy human individuals. Profiling relied on immunoSEQ multiplex PCR, and the TCRdb table lists in-frame clones only, not all of them. The sample consists of around 2.1 million clones, about 94% of them appearing once. Sequenced: naive CD4+ T cells sorted from blood. All receptors come from a man aged 18 to 29 in good health. Both conserved end residues are part of each CDR3. Fields, in order: D gene, V gene, J gene, clone size, CDR3 DNA, CDR3 protein. The D gene is left open where the match is weak. Clone size appears in some rows only: once, few, many, or a class for an expanded clone.

>-|TRBV28|TRBJ1-2|-
TGTGCCAGCAGTTTAGTGACAGATTATGGCTACACCTTC
CASSLVTDYGYTF
>-|TRBV7-9|TRBJ2-7|-
TGTGCCAGCAGCCGATGGAAACAGGACCCCGGCGAGCAGTACTTC
CASSRWKQDPGEQYF
>TRBD1|TRBV30|TRBJ1-5|-
TGTGCCTGGGGGACAGGGGAAAATCAGCCCCAGCATTTT
CAWGTGENQPQHF
>-|TRBV6-5|TRBJ2-7|-
TGTGCCAGCAGGCAACGGTCCTCCTACGAGCAGTACTTC
CASRQRSSYEQYF
>-|TRBV5-4|TRBJ1-6|-
TGTGCCAGCAGCTTGGAAGTGGGAGGGAATTCACCCCTCCACTTT
CASSLEVGGNSPLHF
>-|TRBV7-9|TRBJ2-3|-
TGTGCCAGCAGCAAAACCAGGGGTATCGGCACAGATACGCAGTATTTT
CASSKTRGIGTDTQYF
>TRBD2|TRBV5-1|TRBJ2-3|-
TGCGCCAGCAGCTTGGACCTAGCGGGAGGCACAGATACGCAGTATTTT
CASSLDLAGGTDTQYF
>-|TRBV19|TRBJ2-5|-
TGTGCCAGTAGGAAGACGGCCCAAGAGACCCAGTACTTC
CASRKTAQETQYF
>-|TRBV20-1|TRBJ1-5|-
TGCAGTGCTAGGGGCCGGGACCGCTGGCATTTT
CSARGRDRWHF
>-|TRBV2|TRBJ1-6|few
TGTGCCAGCAGTGAACCTAGAGGACAGCCCCACTTT
CASSEPRGQPHF
>-|TRBV6-5|TRBJ2-7|-
TGTGCCAGCAGTTACTATAGGGGGACCTACGAGCAGTACTTC
CASSYYRGTYEQYF
>-|TRBV5-1|TRBJ1-3|-
TGCGCCAGCAGCTTGACGCCAGCTTTCGTCTCTGGAAACACCATATATTTT
CASSLTPAFVSGNTIYF
>-|TRBV11-3|TRBJ2-1|-
TGTGCCAGCAGCTCAAGGGGTGGTGAGCAGTTCTTC
CASSSRGGEQFF
>-|TRBV5-1|TRBJ2-2|-
TGCGCCAGCAGCTGGGATACCGGGGAGCTGTTTTTT
CASSWDTGELFF
>-|TRBV7-9|TRBJ2-1|once
TGTGCCAGCAGCTTAGCCCGACCGATCTACAATGAGCAGTTCTTC
CASSLARPIYNEQFF
>TRBD2|TRBV7-3|TRBJ2-5|-
TGTGCCAGCAGCCTAACCGGGAGGCAAGAGACCCAGTACTTC
CASSLTGRQETQYF
>-|TRBV5-1|TRBJ2-1|-
TGCGCCAGCAGCTTGGCCGGGGGTCCCAATGAGCAGTTCTTC
CASSLAGGPNEQFF
>-|TRBV10-1|TRBJ2-5|-
TGCGCCAGCAGTGAGCGGTATGGGGGGATAAAGACCCAGTACTTC
CASSERYGGIKTQYF
>-|TRBV5-1|TRBJ2-6|-
TGCGCCAGCAGCTTGGCCGCGTTCCAGCTCGCCAACGTCCTGACTTTC
CASSLAAFQLANVLTF
>-|TRBV13|TRBJ2-1|-
TGTGCCAGCAGCCCAGACCGCTCCAAGGGACGGAGGTCATACAATGAGCAGTTCTTC
CASSPDRSKGRRSYNEQFF
>-|TRBV6-1|TRBJ1-1|once
TGTGCCAGCAGTGAACTGTTCATGAACACTGAAGCTTTCTTT
CASSELFMNTEAFF
>-|TRBV6-5|TRBJ2-7|-
TGTGCCACCTCAAACCGGCGCGGCGAGCAGTACTTC
CATSNRRGEQYF
>TRBD1|TRBV28|TRBJ1-6|-
TGTGCCAGCAGTTCGCCACGGGACAGGTATAATTCACCCCTCCACTTT
CASSSPRDRYNSPLHF
>-|TRBV2|TRBJ2-7|-
TGTGCCAGCAAACAGGAATCCTACGAGCAGTACTTC
CASKQESYEQYF
>-|TRBV2|TRBJ1-2|-
TGTGCCAGCACGAGGGGAGTAAGCTATGGCTACACCTTC
CASTRGVSYGYTF
>TRBD2|TRBV28|TRBJ2-7|-
TGTGCCAGCAGGGGGGGGACTGGAAAGTACGAGCAGTACTTC
CASRGGTGKYEQYF
>-|TRBV28|TRBJ1-1|once
TGTGCCAGCTGTGGGGTGTTGGGCACTGAAGCTTTCTTT
CASCGVLGTEAFF
>-|TRBV6-6|TRBJ1-1|-
TGTGCCAGCAGTTACCCGGGACTGAACACTGAAGCTTTCTTT
CASSYPGLNTEAFF
>-|TRBV9|TRBJ2-3|-
TGTGCCAGCAGCGGACAATCAGATACGCAGTATTTT
CASSGQSDTQYF
>-|TRBV4-1|TRBJ2-1|-
TGCGCCAGCAGCCAGGCAGGGGTCGGCTCCTACAATGAGCAGTTCTTC
CASSQAGVGSYNEQFF
>-|TRBV29-1|TRBJ1-1|-
TGCAGCGTTTTCGGGAGGAACTGGCCCGTTGAAGCTTTCTTT
CSVFGRNWPVEAFF
>-|TRBV28|TRBJ2-7|-
TGTGCCAGCAGTTCCGCAGGGATGAACTACGAGCAGTACTTC
CASSSAGMNYEQYF
>-|TRBV19|TRBJ1-1|-
TGTGCCAGTAGTCTGGTCTTGAACACTGAAGCTTTCTTT
CASSLVLNTEAFF